The 28 T cell receptor beta chains presented below share a single source sample, sequenced in a study of blood T cell repertoires in COVID-19. Sequencing used immunoSEQ multiplex PCR; TCRdb keeps in-frame clones, though not all of them. This table holds approximately 200,000 clones, 88% found once. The sequenced sample was PBMCs or T cells enriched from blood (not recorded which). The receptors shown here come from a woman in her thirties who had been exposed to COVID-19.

The chain has TRBV29-1 and TRBJ2-7, with 10 bases aligning to TRBD1. Trimming at V came to 6 bases and at J to 4 bases, leaving 6 bases not matched to a gene. The CDR3 spans 13 residues. CDR1 is SQVTM and CDR2 is ANQGSEA in the germline V gene. CDR3 sequence reads: CSVGTGETYEQYF. In DNA, the CDR3 is TGCAGCGTAGGGACAGGGGAGACGTACGAGCAGTACTTC.

The CDR3 bases are TGTGCCAGCAGCTTGGCAGGGAGGGCCGCCGGGGAGCTGTTTTTT. This sequence encodes CASSLAGRAAGELFF. The J gene is TRBJ2-2, the V gene TRBV5-5; TRBD2 matches 7 bases. The CDR3 has 15 residues. CDR1 is SGHKS and CDR2 is YYEKEE in the germline V gene (reference sequence). Losses at the gene ends were 0 bases for V and 6 bases for J; bases not matched to a gene: 5.

The chain joins TRBV15 to TRBJ2-3; no clear D gene. V lost 3 bases to trimming and J lost 2 bases, with 9 bases between them. The germline CDR1 and CDR2 sequences are LNHNV and YYDKDF (reference sequence). The CDR3 spans 14 residues. The DNA for the CDR3 is TGTGCCACCAGCAGCAACCCTACCACAGATACGCAGTATTTT. Translated: CATSSNPTTDTQYF.

CDR3 amino acids: CASSPQGGEQYF. In DNA, the CDR3 is TGTGCCAGCTCACCCCAGGGTGGCGAGCAGTACTTC. This chain links TRBV18 with TRBJ2-7; D possibly corresponds to TRBD1 (5 bases). The CDR3 loop spans 12 amino acids. Trimming removed 3 bases at V and 6 bases at J, with 9 bases between. Germline V lookup: CDR1 KGHSH, CDR2 LQKENI. The variable domain in full, with the rest retrieved from reference TRBV18 and TRBJ2-7, is NAGVMQNPRHLVRRRGQEARLRCSPMKGHSHVYWYRQLPEEGLKFMVYLQKENIIDESGMPKERFSAEFPKEGPSILRIQQVVRGDSAAYFCASSPQGGEQYFGPGTRLTVT.

The chain joins TRBV24-1 to TRBJ2-7, with 9 nucleotides matching TRBD2. CDR3 length: 14 residues. In germline, CDR1 is KGHDR, CDR2 SFDVKD. V lost 3 bases, J lost 4 bases, and 3 bases stayed unmatched. For the CDR3, the DNA is TGTGCCACCAGTGATACTAGCGGGCTTTACGAGCAGTACTTC. Protein product: CATSDTSGLYEQYF.

The J gene is TRBJ1-5, the V gene TRBV10-1, with D possibly being TRBD1 (6 bases). The CDR3 has 13 amino acids. V dropped 2 bases and J dropped 4 bases, with 6 bases sitting between them. Per germline, CDR1 WNHNN and CDR2 SYGVQD (reference sequence). Here the CDR3 reads CASSEQGNQPQHF. DNA of the CDR3: TGCGCCAGCAGTGAGCAGGGGAATCAGCCCCAGCATTTT.

V and J are TRBV5-4 and TRBJ2-7; D perhaps matches TRBD2 (5 bases). Germline-derived CDR1 and CDR2 are SGHNT and YYREEE (reference sequence). Between the trimmed V and J ends, which lost 7 bases and 2 bases, there was a span of 16 bases. This CDR3 region has 14 residues. Written as DNA, the CDR3 is TGTGCCAGCCGGAAGGACTCCCAGACCTACGAGCAGTACTTC. This translates into CASRKDSQTYEQYF.

The chain has TRBV2 and TRBJ2-7; D is perhaps TRBD1 (6 bases). The germline gives CDR1 SNHLY, CDR2 FYNNEI. V dropped 7 bases and J dropped 2 bases, with 15 bases sitting between them. The length of the CDR3 is 14 residues. The CDR3 DNA reads as TGTGCCAGCACCCGACGGACAGTTGCCTACGAGCAGTACTTC. This sequence encodes CASTRRTVAYEQYF.

This chain links TRBV3-1 (or the pseudogene TRBV3-2) with TRBJ1-1, with D perhaps TRBD1 (5 bases). This CDR3 has 14 amino acids. In germline, CDR1 is LGHDT, CDR2 YNNKEL (reference sequence). The germline V and J ends were trimmed by 4 bases and 0 bases, with 9 bases remaining between them. The CDR3 nucleotides read TGTGCCAGCAGCCCTGCAGGGCTGAACACTGAAGCTTTCTTT. Translating it yields CASSPAGLNTEAFF.

The chain links TRBV9 to TRBJ1-1; 10 bases match TRBD1. The V and J ends lost 0 bases and 5 bases, in that order; junction bases with no gene match: 1. Looked up from germline, CDR1 is SGDLS and CDR2 is YYNGEE. The CDR3 contains 14 residues. Here the CDR3 DNA reads TGTGCCAGCAGCGTAGGACAGGGGGCTACTGAAGCTTTCTTT. Encoded protein: CASSVGQGATEAFF.

This clone came up a few times. V gene TRBV18 combines with J gene TRBJ2-7; the match to TRBD1 covers 7 bases. This CDR3 comprises 15 residues. CDR1 KGHSH and CDR2 LQKENI come from the germline V gene. V dropped 0 bases and J dropped 0; count of bases not matched to a gene: 2. The CDR3, as DNA: TGTGCCAGCTCACCACCGACAGGGATCTCCTACGAGCAGTACTTC. Residues: CASSPPTGISYEQYF. The whole variable domain, remainder taken from reference TRBV18 and TRBJ2-7, is NAGVMQNPRHLVRRRGQEARLRCSPMKGHSHVYWYRQLPEEGLKFMVYLQKENIIDESGMPKERFSAEFPKEGPSILRIQQVVRGDSAAYFCASSPPTGISYEQYFGPGTRLTVT.

V and J are TRBV9 and TRBJ2-2; tentative D call: TRBD2 (5 bases). V was cut by 2 bases and J by 5 bases, with 16 bases left in between. Germline loops: CDR1 SGDLS, CDR2 YYNGEE. This CDR3 region has 16 residues. DNA of the CDR3: TGTGCCAGCAGCGTCGACACCGGAGGTCTAACCGGGGAGCTGTTTTTT. Residues: CASSVDTGGLTGELFF. Looking up the rest from reference TRBV9 and TRBJ2-2 gives the full variable domain: DSGVTQTPKHLITATGQRVTLRCSPRSGDLSVYWYQQSLDQGLQFLIQYYNGEERAKGNILERFSAQQFPDLHSELNLSSLELGDSALYFCASSVDTGGLTGELFFGEGSRLTVL.

The V gene is TRBV4-1, the J gene TRBJ2-3, with D possibly matching TRBD2 (5 bases). With 2 bases removed from V and 7 bases from J, the gap between germline ends came to 13 bases. The CDR3 is 14 amino acids. Germline V gene sequence: CDR1 MGHRA, CDR2 YSYEKL. The chain's CDR3 is CASSQLLVTNTQYF. DNA for the CDR3: TGCGCCAGCAGCCAATTACTAGTTACGAATACGCAGTATTTT.

In the case of this clone: The sample contains more than one DNA sequence encoding this CDR3. The rearrangement links TRBV7-7 to TRBJ1-1, with D hard to call. The V and J ends lost 2 bases and 1 base respectively, with 5 bases between them. Looked up from germline, CDR1 is SSHAT and CDR2 is FNYEAQ (reference sequence). CDR3 length: 13 residues. CDR3 bases: TGTGCCAGCAGCTTAAGCGAGAACACTGAAGCTTTCTTT. Its translation is CASSLSENTEAFF.

The chain combines TRBV7-8 with TRBJ1-2; TRBD1 might be the D (6 bases). CDR3 length: 15 amino acids. CDR1 SGHVS and CDR2 FQNEAQ come from the germline V gene. V dropped 1 base and J dropped 5 bases, with 14 bases sitting between them. The chain's CDR3 is CASSLEAGAVYGYTF. Written as DNA, the CDR3 is TGTGCCAGCAGCTTAGAGGCAGGGGCGGTATATGGCTACACCTTC.

V usage is TRBV5-1 and J usage is TRBJ1-2; weak D call: TRBD1 (6 bases). Trimming removed 3 bases from V and 3 bases from J, with 12 bases in between. CDR3 length equals 14 residues. Germline V gene sequence: CDR1 SGHRS, CDR2 YFSETQ. This CDR3 reads CASSSTGLDYGYTF. Written as DNA, the CDR3 is TGCGCCAGCAGCTCGACAGGACTTGACTATGGCTACACCTTC.

V and J are TRBV6-5 and TRBJ1-6, with a possible D match to TRBD1 (5 bases). The ends were cut back, 0 bases at V and 15 bases at J, with 15 bases in the middle. The CDR3 consists of 14 residues. Germline V lookup: CDR1 MNHEY, CDR2 SVGAGI. CDR3 DNA: TGTGCCAGCAGTTACTCGACGCGGGGGAAGCTCCTCCACTTT. This encodes CASSYSTRGKLLHF.

The V and J genes are TRBV5-6 and TRBJ2-1; 7 bases align to TRBD1. Trimming cost V 2 bases and J 12 bases; bases outside gene matches: 8. Germline CDR1 reads SGHDT; CDR2 reads YYEEEE. The CDR3 extends over 13 amino acids. The chain's CDR3 is CASSFGTEFPQFF. DNA of the CDR3: TGTGCCAGCAGCTTTGGGACAGAGTTTCCGCAGTTCTTC.

A single count supports this clone. This chain connects TRBV3-1 (or the pseudogene TRBV3-2) to TRBJ2-6; possible D gene TRBD2, 5 bases. V gave up 0 bases and J gave up 2 bases, with 8 bases separating them. The CDR3 runs 16 residues. From germline, CDR1 is LGHDT and CDR2 YNNKEL (reference sequence). CDR3 nucleotides: TGTGCCAGCAGCCAAGAGGGAGTGGCTGGGGCCAACGTCCTGACTTTC. This gives the protein CASSQEGVAGANVLTF.

About this clone itself: One junction end disagrees with the germline gene, perhaps due to a read error. This chain connects TRBV6-1 to TRBJ1-5; 7 nucleotides agree with TRBD1. From germline, CDR1 is MNHNS and CDR2 SASEGT. CDR3 length: 13 residues. CDR3 DNA sequence: TGTGCCAGCGGTGAAGGGGGCTGGCAGCCCCAGCATTTT. Translating it yields CASGEGGWQPQHF.

The CDR3 bases are TGTGCCAGCAGCCTTCCGGGGACTAGCGGGGGATCCAGCTCCTACAATGAGCAGTTCTTC. Its protein is CASSLPGTSGGSSSYNEQFF. The genes are TRBV28 and TRBJ2-1, with 14 bases fitting TRBD2. The CDR3 extends over 20 amino acids. In germline, CDR1 is MDHEN, CDR2 SYDVKM. V gave up 6 bases and J gave up 0 bases; unmatched junction bases: 13.

Here the CDR3 DNA reads TGTGCCTGGAGCACAGGGGCTCCCACCGGGGAGCTGTTTTTT. Residues: CAWSTGAPTGELFF. The chain links TRBV30 to TRBJ2-2; 7 positions agree with TRBD1. This CDR3 region has 14 residues. The germline CDR1 and CDR2 sequences are GTSNPN and SVGIG (reference sequence). The V gene end was trimmed by 3 bases and the J gene end by 4 bases; junction bases not matched to a gene: 5.

This clone came up once. The chain joins TRBV3-1 (or the pseudogene TRBV3-2) to TRBJ2-3; 11 nucleotides match TRBD2. The CDR3 spans 16 residues. Trimming removed 2 bases from V and 6 bases from J; junction bases left unmatched: 7. Germline CDR1 is LGHDT and CDR2 is YNNKEL (reference sequence). The CDR3 reads CASSQLLAGEGDTQYF. The CDR3 DNA sequence: TGTGCCAGCAGCCAATTACTAGCGGGAGAGGGGGATACGCAGTATTTT.

The chain combines TRBV7-9 with TRBJ2-3, with a possible D match to TRBD1 (6 bases). The V gene lost 2 bases and the J gene lost 4 bases, with 13 bases spanning the gap. The CDR3 consists of 15 residues. The germline V gene encodes CDR1 SEHNR and CDR2 FQNEAQ (reference sequence). DNA for the CDR3: TGTGCCAGCAGCTTAACCATCGGGACATCAGATACGCAGTATTTT. Protein product: CASSLTIGTSDTQYF.

The J gene is TRBJ1-1, the V gene TRBV10-2, with D possibly TRBD1 on 6 matching bases. This CDR3 has 13 amino acids. V was pared by 5 bases and J by 2 bases, with 9 bases between. The germline V gene encodes CDR1 WSHSY and CDR2 SAAADI. The CDR3 region has the DNA TGCGCCAGCAGTCTAGGGGGAAACACTGAAGCTTTCTTT. Its translation is CASSLGGNTEAFF.

This clone has a handful of counts. The gene calls are TRBV19 and TRBJ1-1; 7 positions agree with TRBD1. Germline values: CDR1 LNHDA, CDR2 SQIVND (reference sequence). V lost 4 bases, J lost 2 bases, and 4 bases stayed unmatched. This CDR3 comprises 14 residues. In DNA, the CDR3 is TGTGCCAGTAGTACCGGACAGGTAAACACTGAAGCTTTCTTT. It codes for CASSTGQVNTEAFF.

This chain links TRBV5-1 with TRBJ2-7; 10 bases are shared with TRBD2. Germline CDR1 reads SGHRS; CDR2 reads YFSETQ. This CDR3 comprises 15 residues. V lost 2 bases and J lost 1; bases outside the gene matches: 3. The CDR3 sequence is CASSFTSGASYEQYF. Here the CDR3 DNA reads TGCGCCAGCAGCTTTACTAGCGGGGCTTCCTACGAGCAGTACTTC.

The rearrangement joins TRBV10-3 to TRBJ2-3, with D perhaps TRBD1 (6 bases). Germline V gene lookup returns CDR1 ENHRY and CDR2 SYGVKD. Trimming shortened V by 11 bases and J by 3 bases, and 18 bases separated the two germline ends. The length of the CDR3 is 14 residues. CDR3 nucleotide sequence: TGTGCCTCCCGGGACCCTCAGGGGACAGATACGCAGTATTTT. Translated, it gives CASRDPQGTDTQYF.